This T cell receptor (beta chain) is drawn from a study of CD4 T cells in relation to SARS-CoV-2 and coronaviruses. Overall study context: ViraFEST: approximately eleven-day antigen culture of PBMCs, then TCR beta CDR3 sequencing. Controls used an HIV-1 Nef peptide pool or no peptide. The restricting HLA molecule for shared crossreactive spike epitopes was mapped.

CD4+ T cells from unexposed donors were obtained before the COVID-19 pandemic (2011-2018). The cells were cultured for about ten days before CD4+ T cells were isolated. Unexposed-donor CD4+ T cells were probed with SARS-CoV-2 S/N and four cold-coronavirus spikes, cells permitting. J lost 1 base, V lost 2 bases, and 10 bases had no gene match. Germline CDR1 and CDR2: SGHTA and FQGTGA. The CDR3 spans 17 residues. Libraries were prepared by immunoSEQ multiplex PCR; TCRdb keeps only in-frame clonotypes and omits some of them. Of roughly 16,000 clones listed, approximately 78% are singletons. About this clone: Its antigen remains unknown.

V usage is TRBV7-3 and J usage is TRBJ2-5; 7 bases agree with TRBD1. The TCR sequence derives from a human donor in good health. Sample: CD4+ T cells from PBMCs, cultured in vitro. The CDR3 DNA reads TGTGCCAGCAGCTTATATCCTCCCGGGACAGTCCAAGAGACCCAGTACTTC. Protein sequence: CASSLYPPGTVQETQYF. Filled out from reference TRBV7-3 and TRBJ2-5, the complete variable domain reads GAGVSQTPSNKVTEKGKYVELRCDPISGHTALYWYRQSLGQGPEFLIYFQGTGAADDSGLPNDRFFAVRPEGSVSTLKIQRTERGDSAVYLCASSLYPPGTVQETQYFGPGTRLLVL.